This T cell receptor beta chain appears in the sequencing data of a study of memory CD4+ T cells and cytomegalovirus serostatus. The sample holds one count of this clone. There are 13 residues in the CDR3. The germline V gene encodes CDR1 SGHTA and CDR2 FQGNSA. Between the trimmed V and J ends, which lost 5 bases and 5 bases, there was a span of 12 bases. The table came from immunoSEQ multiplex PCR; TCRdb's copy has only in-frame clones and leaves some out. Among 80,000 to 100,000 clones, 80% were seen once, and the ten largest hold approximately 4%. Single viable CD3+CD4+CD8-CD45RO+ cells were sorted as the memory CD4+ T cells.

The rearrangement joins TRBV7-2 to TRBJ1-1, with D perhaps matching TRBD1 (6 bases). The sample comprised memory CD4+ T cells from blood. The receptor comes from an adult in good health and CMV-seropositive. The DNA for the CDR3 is TGTGCCAGCAGCCCGCAAGGGGGAACTGAAGCTTTCTTT. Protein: CASSPQGGTEAFF.